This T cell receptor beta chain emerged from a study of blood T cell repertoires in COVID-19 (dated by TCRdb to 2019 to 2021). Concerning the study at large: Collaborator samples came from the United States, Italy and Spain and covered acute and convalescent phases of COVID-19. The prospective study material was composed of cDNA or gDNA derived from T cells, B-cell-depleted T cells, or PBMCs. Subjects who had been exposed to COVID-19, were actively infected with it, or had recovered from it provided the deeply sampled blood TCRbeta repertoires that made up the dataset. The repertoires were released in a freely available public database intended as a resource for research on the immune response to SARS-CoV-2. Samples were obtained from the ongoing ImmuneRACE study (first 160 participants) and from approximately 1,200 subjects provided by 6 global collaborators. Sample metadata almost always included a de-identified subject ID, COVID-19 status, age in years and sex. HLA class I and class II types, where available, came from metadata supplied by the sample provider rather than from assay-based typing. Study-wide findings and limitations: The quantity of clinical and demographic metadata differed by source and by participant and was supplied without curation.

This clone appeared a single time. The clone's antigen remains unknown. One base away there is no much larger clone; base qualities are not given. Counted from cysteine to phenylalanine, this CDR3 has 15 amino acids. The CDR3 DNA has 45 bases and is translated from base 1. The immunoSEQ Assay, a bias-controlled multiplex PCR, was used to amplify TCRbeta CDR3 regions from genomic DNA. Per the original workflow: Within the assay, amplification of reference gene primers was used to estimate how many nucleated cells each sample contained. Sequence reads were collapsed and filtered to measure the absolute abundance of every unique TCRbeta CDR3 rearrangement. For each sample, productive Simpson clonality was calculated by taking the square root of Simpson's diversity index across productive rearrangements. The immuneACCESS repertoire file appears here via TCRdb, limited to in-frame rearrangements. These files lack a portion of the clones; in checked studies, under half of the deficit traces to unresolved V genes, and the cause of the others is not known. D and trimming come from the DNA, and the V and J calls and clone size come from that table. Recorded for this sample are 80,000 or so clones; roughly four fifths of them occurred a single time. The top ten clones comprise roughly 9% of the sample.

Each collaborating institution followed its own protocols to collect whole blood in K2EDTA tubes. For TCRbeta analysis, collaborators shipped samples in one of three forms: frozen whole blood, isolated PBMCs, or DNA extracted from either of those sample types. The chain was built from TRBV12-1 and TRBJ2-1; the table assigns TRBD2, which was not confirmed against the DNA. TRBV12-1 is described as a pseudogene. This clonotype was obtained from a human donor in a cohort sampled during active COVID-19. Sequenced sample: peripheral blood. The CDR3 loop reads CASDSGTQHGGEQFF. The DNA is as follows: TGTGCCAGCGATAGCGGGACCCAGCACGGGGGTGAGCAGTTCTTC.